One sample yielded the 26 T cell receptor beta chains listed below, sequenced in a study of graft-versus-host responses after intestinal transplantation. Which antigens these TCRs recognize remains unknown. Sequencing was performed with immunoSEQ multiplex PCR; in TCRdb, only in-frame clones are kept and a portion is missing. The sample has roughly 120,000 clones, 90% to 95% seen once; the top ten hold more than 0.1%. Source: unstimulated CD4+ T cells sorted from spleen or lymph node cells, taken before intestinal transplant. The receptors stem from a human donor who received an intestinal transplant.

The V and J genes are TRBV6-1 and TRBJ2-7; no clear D gene. This CDR3 is built from 12 residues. CDR1 is MNHNS and CDR2 is SASEGT in the germline V gene. CDR3 sequence reads: CAVGIVSYEQYF. CDR3 DNA sequence: TGTGCGGTGGGCATTGTTTCCTACGAGCAGTACTTC.

The rearrangement uses TRBV19 and TRBJ1-6; tentatively, D is TRBD1 (6 bases). V was clipped by 3 bases and J by 10 bases, with 10 bases between them. The length of the CDR3 is 13 residues. CDR1 is LNHDA and CDR2 is SQIVND in the germline V gene (reference sequence). Written as DNA, the CDR3 is TGTGCCAGTAGTATCTACAGGGACTCACCCCTCCACTTT. This translates into CASSIYRDSPLHF.

The J gene is TRBJ1-2, the V gene TRBV30; perhaps TRBD1 as D (5 bases). The CDR3 runs 11 residues. CDR1 and CDR2 from the germline V gene are GTSNPN and SVGIG (reference sequence). V was cut by 8 bases and J by 4 bases, with 11 bases left in between. This CDR3 reads CAGTPAYGYTF. In DNA form, the CDR3 reads TGTGCCGGGACCCCGGCCTATGGCTACACCTTC.

The rearrangement links TRBV29-1 to TRBJ1-2; no reliable D call. V was pared by 0 bases and J by 8 bases, with 13 bases between. Germline V gene data show CDR1 as SQVTM and CDR2 as ANQGSEA. The CDR3 is made up of 13 amino acids. In DNA, the CDR3 is TGCAGCGTTGAAGAATCCGGGGTGGGGGGCTACACCTTC. This translates into CSVEESGVGGYTF. The full variable domain, completed using reference TRBV29-1 and TRBJ1-2, is SAVISQKPSRDICQRGTSLTIQCQVDSQVTMMFWYRQQPGQSLTLIATANQGSEATYESGFVIDKFPISRPNLTFSTLTVSNMSPEDSSIYLCSVEESGVGGYTFGSGTRLTVV.

The chain is built from TRBV19 and TRBJ1-5; perhaps TRBD1 as D (5 bases). V lost 10 bases to trimming and J lost 4 bases, with 20 bases between them. The CDR3 totals 15 residues. CDR1 and CDR2 (germline): LNHDA, SQIVND (reference sequence). CDR3 loop: CATTKTGGGNQPQHF. The CDR3 DNA reads TGTGCCACTACTAAAACCGGGGGGGGAAATCAGCCCCAGCATTTT.

The chain has TRBV11-2 and TRBJ1-2; TRBD1 is a possible D gene (5 bases). The CDR3 length is 14 residues. V dropped 5 bases and J dropped 0 bases, with 10 bases sitting between them. The germline V gene has CDR1 SGHAT and CDR2 FQNNGV. Here the CDR3 reads CASSRTDTNYGYTF. The CDR3 DNA sequence: TGTGCCAGCAGCCGTACGGACACTAACTATGGCTACACCTTC.

CDR3 protein: CASSYRRGQVGNEQFF. CDR3 sequence (DNA): TGTGCCAGCAGTTATAGGCGCGGGCAGGTGGGGAATGAGCAGTTCTTC. The V gene is TRBV6-5, the J gene TRBJ2-1, with a weak D call TRBD2 (5 bases). The CDR3 totals 16 residues. The V end lost 3 bases, the J end lost 7 bases, and 19 bases lay between the germline ends. Per germline, CDR1 MNHEY and CDR2 SVGAGI.

This sequence joins TRBV2 and TRBJ2-5; D is perhaps TRBD1 or TRBD2 (5 bases each). CDR3 size: 15 residues. CDR1 SNHLY and CDR2 FYNNEI come from the germline V gene. The germline V and J ends were trimmed by 8 bases and 4 bases, with 20 bases remaining between them. The CDR3 protein is CASGRLSGAVETQYF. CDR3 coding DNA: TGTGCCAGCGGACGGCTGTCCGGGGCGGTAGAGACCCAGTACTTC.

The chain carries TRBV7-2 and TRBJ1-3; D uncertain. V dropped 5 bases and J dropped 9 bases, with 11 bases sitting between them. The CDR3 runs to 12 residues. Germline V CDR1 and CDR2: SGHTA, FQGNSA. The chain's CDR3 is CASSGGRGTIYF. DNA of the CDR3: TGTGCCAGCAGCGGCGGACGAGGCACCATATATTTT. Using reference TRBV7-2 and TRBJ1-3 for the parts outside the CDR3, the full variable domain is GAGVSQSPSNKVTEKGKDVELRCDPISGHTALYWYRQSLGQGLEFLIYFQGNSAPDKSGLPSDRFSAERTGGSVSTLTIQRTQQEDSAVYLCASSGGRGTIYFGEGSWLTVV.

The rearrangement joins TRBV6-5 to TRBJ1-1; maybe TRBD1 (5 bases). Germline V lookup: CDR1 MNHEY, CDR2 SVGAGI. The CDR3 is 15 residues long. V shed 2 bases and J shed 2 bases, with 12 bases lying between them. CDR3 protein: CASSYAGAGNTEAFF. The CDR3 coding sequence is TGTGCCAGCAGTTACGCTGGGGCTGGAAACACTGAAGCTTTCTTT.

This rearrangement joins TRBV28 to TRBJ2-7, with TRBD2 matching over 14 bases. Germline trimming cut 6 bases from V and 5 bases from J; bases unmatched to any gene: 6. Germline CDR1 is MDHEN and CDR2 is SYDVKM. CDR3 length: 15 amino acids. The chain's CDR3 is CASSRGTSGSNEQYF. For the CDR3, the DNA is TGTGCCAGCAGCCGAGGGACTAGCGGGAGCAACGAGCAGTACTTC.

This chain uses TRBV5-1 with TRBJ2-7; 9 bases align to TRBD2. The V gene end was trimmed by 4 bases and the J gene end by 6 bases; junction bases not matched to a gene: 11. There are 15 residues in the CDR3. In germline, CDR1 is SGHRS, CDR2 YFSETQ. The CDR3 nucleotides are TGCGCCAGCAGCGCCCGTGCGGGAGGGCCCCGCGAGCAGTACTTC. This sequence encodes CASSARAGGPREQYF. The variable domain in full, completed from reference TRBV5-1 and TRBJ2-7, reads KAGVTQTPRYLIKTRGQQVTLSCSPISGHRSVSWYQQTPGQGLQFLFEYFSETQRNKGNFPGRFSGRQFSNSRSEMNVSTLELGDSALYLCASSARAGGPREQYFGPGTRLTVT.

In this sample, this clone turned up once. The V and J genes are TRBV18 and TRBJ2-1; 7 bases fit TRBD2. V lost 6 bases and J lost 2; bases outside the gene matches: 4. The germline gives CDR1 KGHSH, CDR2 LQKENI. This CDR3 comprises 14 residues. CDR3 bases: TGTGCCAGCTCCCGTAGCGGGCCCTACAATGAGCAGTTCTTC. Amino acid sequence: CASSRSGPYNEQFF.

The chain links TRBV6-5 to TRBJ2-7; TRBD1 agrees at 7 bases. The V segment lost 4 bases and the J segment 2 bases; nucleotides outside the gene matches: 5. Germline V gene lookup returns CDR1 MNHEY and CDR2 SVGAGI. The CDR3 consists of 14 residues. In DNA, the CDR3 is TGTGCCAGCAGTTCCCCGGACAGGACCTACGAGCAGTACTTC. Protein sequence: CASSSPDRTYEQYF.

The chain joins TRBV5-6 to TRBJ2-7; no clear D gene. CDR1 is SGHDT and CDR2 is YYEEEE in the germline V gene. The CDR3 length is 14 residues. Trimming shortened V by 0 bases and J by 2 bases, and 9 bases separated the two germline ends. CDR3 amino acids: CASSLVQEPYEQYF. DNA of the CDR3: TGTGCCAGCAGCTTGGTTCAGGAACCCTACGAGCAGTACTTC.

The chain has TRBV18 and TRBJ1-2; D perhaps matches TRBD1 (5 bases). The CDR3 is made up of 14 amino acids. Per germline, CDR1 KGHSH and CDR2 LQKENI. V was pared by 3 bases and J by 4 bases, with 12 bases between. This CDR3 reads CASSPGGSLYGYTF. The CDR3 bases are TGTGCCAGCTCACCGGGGGGTTCCCTCTATGGCTACACCTTC.

This rearrangement joins TRBV18 to TRBJ1-2; perhaps TRBD1 as D (5 bases). Germline loops: CDR1 KGHSH, CDR2 LQKENI. V lost 2 bases and J 0 bases, leaving 10 bases between the germline ends. The CDR3 runs 15 residues. The CDR3 nucleotides read TGTGCCAGCTCACCATACAGGAAAACTAACTATGGCTACACCTTC. It translates to CASSPYRKTNYGYTF.

The chain recombines TRBV9 with TRBJ2-5; a possible D gene is TRBD2 (7 bases). V lost 0 bases and J lost 5, with 17 bases in between. The germline V gene encodes CDR1 SGDLS and CDR2 YYNGEE. This CDR3 region has 16 residues. The DNA for the CDR3 is TGTGCCAGCAGCGTAGGAGTTGGGGGAGGGGGTGAGACCCAGTACTTC. It specifies CASSVGVGGGGETQYF.

V is TRBV6-1 and J is TRBJ1-2; tentative D call: TRBD1 (6 bases). V was shortened by 6 bases and J by 2 bases, with 13 bases between the two germline ends. Germline CDR1 reads MNHNS; CDR2 reads SASEGT. This CDR3 is built from 14 residues. CDR3 amino acids: CASSRPTGNYGYTF. Here the CDR3 DNA reads TGTGCCAGCAGCCGACCTACAGGGAACTATGGCTACACCTTC.

This chain links TRBV30 with TRBJ2-3; the match to TRBD1 covers 8 bases. Germline V gene data show CDR1 as GTSNPN and CDR2 as SVGIG (reference sequence). The CDR3 extends over 15 amino acids. V was clipped by 4 bases and J by 6 bases; unmatched bases: 12. CDR3 region: CAWNLFDRGDDTQYF. CDR3 coding DNA: TGTGCCTGGAATCTCTTCGACAGGGGAGATGATACGCAGTATTTT.

The CDR3 here is CASSPTQGVSYNEQFF. CDR3 coding DNA: TGTGCCAGCAGCCCGACTCAAGGCGTATCCTACAATGAGCAGTTCTTC. The rearrangement joins TRBV7-6 to TRBJ2-1; D call uncertain. Trimming removed 5 bases from V and 1 base from J, with 15 bases in between. The CDR3 has 16 amino acids. Germline V CDR1 and CDR2: SGHVS, FNYEAQ. Drawing the rest from reference TRBV7-6 and TRBJ2-1, the complete variable domain is GAGVSQSPRYKVTKRGQDVALRCDPISGHVSLYWYRQALGQGPEFLTYFNYEAQQDKSGLPNDRFSAERPEGSISTLTIQRTEQRDSAMYRCASSPTQGVSYNEQFFGPGTRLTVL.

The chain uses TRBV5-4 and TRBJ2-7; the D is unclear. V was clipped by 4 bases and J by 1 base, with 9 bases between them. This CDR3 region has 13 residues. From germline, CDR1 is SGHNT and CDR2 YYREEE (reference sequence). The CDR3 DNA sequence: TGTGCCAGCAGCCCGCGGTGGTCCTACGAGCAGTACTTC. Its translation is CASSPRWSYEQYF.

The V and J genes are TRBV11-3 and TRBJ2-3; TRBD1 aligns across 8 bases. The CDR3 is 15 amino acids. J gave up 4 bases and V 1 base, and 4 bases lay outside the gene matches. Per the germline V gene, CDR1 is SGHNT and CDR2 is YENEEA. DNA for the CDR3: TGTGCCAGCAGCTTAGCGGGCAGGGGGCCAGATACGCAGTATTTT. Its protein product is CASSLAGRGPDTQYF.

The chain links TRBV11-2 to TRBJ1-4; D gene ambiguous. Germline lookup yields CDR1 SGHAT and CDR2 FQNNGV. Trimming pared 5 bases from V and 7 bases from J, leaving 14 bases between. The CDR3 runs 14 residues. This chain's CDR3 is CASSRSPVGEKLFF. CDR3 DNA sequence: TGTGCCAGCAGCCGGAGCCCCGTGGGTGAAAAACTGTTTTTT.

The chain couples TRBV6-6 to TRBJ2-7; 8 nucleotides align to TRBD2. CDR1 and CDR2 (germline): MNHNY, SVGAGI (reference sequence). J was trimmed by 4 bases and V by 6 bases; bases with no gene match: 11. The CDR3 spans 15 residues. The CDR3 region is CASRETGTRRYEQYF. In nucleotides, the CDR3 is TGTGCCAGCAGAGAGACCGGGACTAGAAGATACGAGCAGTACTTC.

The chain couples TRBV5-1 to TRBJ2-5, with 9 bases that match TRBD2. Germline CDR1 SGHRS, CDR2 YFSETQ. The CDR3 extends over 17 amino acids. V dropped 6 bases and J dropped 3; count of bases not matched to a gene: 15. CDR3 DNA: TGCGCCAGCACCAGACCTGAGAGGCTAGCGGGAAAAGAGACCCAGTACTTC. Its translation is CASTRPERLAGKETQYF.